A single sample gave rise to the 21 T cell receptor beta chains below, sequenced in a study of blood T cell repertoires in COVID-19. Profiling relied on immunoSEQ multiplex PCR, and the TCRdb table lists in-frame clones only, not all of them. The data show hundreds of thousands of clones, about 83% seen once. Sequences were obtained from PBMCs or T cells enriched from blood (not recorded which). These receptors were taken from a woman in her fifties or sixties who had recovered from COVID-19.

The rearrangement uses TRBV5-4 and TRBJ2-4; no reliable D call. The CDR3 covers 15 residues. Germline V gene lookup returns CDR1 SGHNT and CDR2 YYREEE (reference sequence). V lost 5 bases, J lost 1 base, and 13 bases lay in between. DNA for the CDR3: TGTGCCAGCAGTTACGGTAGTTCGGCCAAAAACATTCAGTACTTC. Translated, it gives CASSYGSSAKNIQYF.

CDR3 residues: CASSIGTGRRNTEAFF. CDR3 nucleotides: TGCGCCAGCAGCATTGGGACAGGGCGTCGGAACACTGAAGCTTTCTTT. The chain is built from TRBV5-1 and TRBJ1-1, with 9 positions matching TRBD1. Trimming cost V 4 bases and J 1 base; bases outside gene matches: 8. This CDR3 has 16 residues. CDR1 and CDR2 (germline): SGHRS, YFSETQ.

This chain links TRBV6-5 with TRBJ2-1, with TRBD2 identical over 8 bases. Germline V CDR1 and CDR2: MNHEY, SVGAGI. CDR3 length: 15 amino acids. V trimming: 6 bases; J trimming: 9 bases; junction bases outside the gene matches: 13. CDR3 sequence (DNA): TGTGCCAGCAGAACAATAGCGGGGACCCCGGCTGAGCAGTTCTTC. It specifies CASRTIAGTPAEQFF.

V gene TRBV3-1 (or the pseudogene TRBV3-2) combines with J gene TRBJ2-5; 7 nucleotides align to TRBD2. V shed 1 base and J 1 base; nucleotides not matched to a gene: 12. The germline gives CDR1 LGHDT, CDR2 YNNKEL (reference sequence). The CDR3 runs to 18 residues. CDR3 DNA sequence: TGTGCCAGCAGCCAAGCGCTGGCTAGCGGAGTAGTCCAAGAGACCCAGTACTTC. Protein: CASSQALASGVVQETQYF.

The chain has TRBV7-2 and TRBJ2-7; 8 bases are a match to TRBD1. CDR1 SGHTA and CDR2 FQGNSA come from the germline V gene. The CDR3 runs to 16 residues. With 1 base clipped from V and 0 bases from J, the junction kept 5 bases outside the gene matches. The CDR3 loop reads CASSLVPGTGSYEQYF. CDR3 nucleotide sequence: TGTGCCAGCAGCTTAGTCCCCGGGACAGGCTCCTACGAGCAGTACTTC.

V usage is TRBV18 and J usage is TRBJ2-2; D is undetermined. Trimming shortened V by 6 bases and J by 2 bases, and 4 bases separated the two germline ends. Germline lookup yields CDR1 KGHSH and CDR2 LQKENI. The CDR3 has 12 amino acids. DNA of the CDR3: TGTGCCAGCTCGACTAACACCGGGGAGCTGTTTTTT. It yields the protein CASSTNTGELFF.

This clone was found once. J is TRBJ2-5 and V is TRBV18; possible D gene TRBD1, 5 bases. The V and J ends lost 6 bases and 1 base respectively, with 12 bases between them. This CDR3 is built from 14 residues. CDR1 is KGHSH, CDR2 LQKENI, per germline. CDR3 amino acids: CASSLKGFQETQYF. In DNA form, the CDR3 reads TGTGCCAGCTCGCTCAAGGGGTTCCAAGAGACCCAGTACTTC. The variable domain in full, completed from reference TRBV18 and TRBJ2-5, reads NAGVMQNPRHLVRRRGQEARLRCSPMKGHSHVYWYRQLPEEGLKFMVYLQKENIIDESGMPKERFSAEFPKEGPSILRIQQVVRGDSAAYFCASSLKGFQETQYFGPGTRLLVL.

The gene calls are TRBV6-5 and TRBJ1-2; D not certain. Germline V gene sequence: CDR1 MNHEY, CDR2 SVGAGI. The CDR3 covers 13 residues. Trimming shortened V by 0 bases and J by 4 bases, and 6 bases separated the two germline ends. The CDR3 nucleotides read TGTGCCAGCAGTTACTCCGGGATCTATGGCTACACCTTC. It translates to CASSYSGIYGYTF.

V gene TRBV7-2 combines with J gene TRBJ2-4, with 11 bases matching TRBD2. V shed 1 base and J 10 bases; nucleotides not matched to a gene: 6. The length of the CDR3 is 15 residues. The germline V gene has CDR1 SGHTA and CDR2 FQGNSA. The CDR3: CASSLVVAGGRIQYF. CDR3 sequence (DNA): TGTGCCAGCAGCTTAGTTGTAGCGGGGGGGCGTATTCAGTACTTC.

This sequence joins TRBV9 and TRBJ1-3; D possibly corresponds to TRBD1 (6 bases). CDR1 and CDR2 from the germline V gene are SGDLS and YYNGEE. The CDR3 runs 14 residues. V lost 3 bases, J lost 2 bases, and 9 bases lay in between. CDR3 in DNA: TGTGCCAGCAGCGGTTGGACAGCTGGAAACACCATATATTTT. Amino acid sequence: CASSGWTAGNTIYF.

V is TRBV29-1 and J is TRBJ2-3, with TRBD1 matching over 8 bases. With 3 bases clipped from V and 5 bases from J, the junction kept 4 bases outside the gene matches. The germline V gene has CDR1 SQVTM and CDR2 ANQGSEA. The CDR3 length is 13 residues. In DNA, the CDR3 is TGCAGCGTTGAGCAGGGGGCTGGAGATACGCAGTATTTT. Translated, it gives CSVEQGAGDTQYF.

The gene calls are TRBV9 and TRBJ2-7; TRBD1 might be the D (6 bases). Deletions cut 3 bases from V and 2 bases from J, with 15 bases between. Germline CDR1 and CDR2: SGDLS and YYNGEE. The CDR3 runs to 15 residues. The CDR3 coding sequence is TGTGCCAGCAGCGGAGGGGGTCTCGGCACCTACGAGCAGTACTTC. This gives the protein CASSGGGLGTYEQYF. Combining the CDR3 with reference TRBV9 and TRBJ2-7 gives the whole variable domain DSGVTQTPKHLITATGQRVTLRCSPRSGDLSVYWYQQSLDQGLQFLIQYYNGEERAKGNILERFSAQQFPDLHSELNLSSLELGDSALYFCASSGGGLGTYEQYFGPGTRLTVT.

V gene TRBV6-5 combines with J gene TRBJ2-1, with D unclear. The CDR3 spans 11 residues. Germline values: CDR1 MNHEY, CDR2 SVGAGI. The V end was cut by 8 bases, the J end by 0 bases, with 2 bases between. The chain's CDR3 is CASRSYNEQFF. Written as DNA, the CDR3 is TGTGCCAGCCGCTCCTACAATGAGCAGTTCTTC.

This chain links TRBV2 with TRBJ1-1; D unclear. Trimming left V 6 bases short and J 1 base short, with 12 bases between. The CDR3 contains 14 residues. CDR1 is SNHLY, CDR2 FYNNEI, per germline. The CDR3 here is CASSRRSANTEAFF. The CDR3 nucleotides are TGTGCCAGCAGCCGGAGGTCGGCGAACACTGAAGCTTTCTTT. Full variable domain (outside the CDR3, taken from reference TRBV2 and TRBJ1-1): EPEVTQTPSHQVTQMGQEVILRCVPISNHLYFYWYRQILGQKVEFLVSFYNNEISEKSEIFDDQFSVERPDGSNFTLKIRSTKLEDSAMYFCASSRRSANTEAFFGQGTRLTVV.

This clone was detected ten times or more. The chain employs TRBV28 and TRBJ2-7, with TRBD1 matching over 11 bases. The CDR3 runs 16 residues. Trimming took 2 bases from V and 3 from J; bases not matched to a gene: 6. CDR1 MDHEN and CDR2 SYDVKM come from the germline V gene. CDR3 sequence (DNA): TGTGCCAGCAGTTTAGAAGGGACAGGGGGTATCTACGAGCAGTACTTC. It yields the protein CASSLEGTGGIYEQYF. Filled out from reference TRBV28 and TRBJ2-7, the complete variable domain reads DVKVTQSSRYLVKRTGEKVFLECVQDMDHENMFWYRQDPGLGLRLIYFSYDVKMKEKGDIPEGYSVSREKKERFSLILESASTNQTSMYLCASSLEGTGGIYEQYFGPGTRLTVT.

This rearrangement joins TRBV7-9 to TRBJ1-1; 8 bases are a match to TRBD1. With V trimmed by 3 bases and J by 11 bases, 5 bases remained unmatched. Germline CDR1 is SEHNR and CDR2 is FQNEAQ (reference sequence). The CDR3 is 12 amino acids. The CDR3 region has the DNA TGTGCCAGCAGCTTGGACAGGGTGGTTGCTTTCTTT. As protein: CASSLDRVVAFF.

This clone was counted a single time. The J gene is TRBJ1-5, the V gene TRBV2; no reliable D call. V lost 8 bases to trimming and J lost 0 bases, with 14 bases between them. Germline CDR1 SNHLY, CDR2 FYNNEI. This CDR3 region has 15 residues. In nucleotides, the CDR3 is TGTGCCAGCCGAGCGGAGGACCATAGCAATCAGCCCCAGCATTTT. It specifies CASRAEDHSNQPQHF.

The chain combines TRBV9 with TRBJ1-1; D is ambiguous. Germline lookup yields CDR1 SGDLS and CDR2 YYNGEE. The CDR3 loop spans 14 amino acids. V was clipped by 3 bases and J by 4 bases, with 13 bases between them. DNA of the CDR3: TGTGCCAGCAGCGCCCTAGATTTATCCACTGAAGCTTTCTTT. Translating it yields CASSALDLSTEAFF.

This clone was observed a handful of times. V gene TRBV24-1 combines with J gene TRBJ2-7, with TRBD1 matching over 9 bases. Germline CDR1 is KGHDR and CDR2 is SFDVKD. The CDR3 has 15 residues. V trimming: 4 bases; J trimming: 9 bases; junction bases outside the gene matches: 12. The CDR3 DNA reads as TGTGCCACCAGTGAATCCGGGACAGGGCCCTTTGGGCAGTACTTC. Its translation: CATSESGTGPFGQYF.

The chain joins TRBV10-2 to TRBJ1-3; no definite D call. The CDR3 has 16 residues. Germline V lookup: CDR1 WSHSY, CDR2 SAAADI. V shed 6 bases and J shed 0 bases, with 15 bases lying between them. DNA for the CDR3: TGCGCCAGCAGGCCCAAGAGTGAATACTCTGGAAACACCATATATTTT. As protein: CASRPKSEYSGNTIYF.

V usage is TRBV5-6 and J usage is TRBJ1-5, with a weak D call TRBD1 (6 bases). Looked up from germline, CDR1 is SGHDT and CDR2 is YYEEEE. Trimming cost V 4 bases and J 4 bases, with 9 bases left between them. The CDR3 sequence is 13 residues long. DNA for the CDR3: TGTGCCAGCAGCAAAGACAGGAATCAGCCCCAGCATTTT. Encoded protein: CASSKDRNQPQHF. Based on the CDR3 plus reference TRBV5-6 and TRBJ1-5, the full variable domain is DAGVTQSPTHLIKTRGQQVTLRCSPKSGHDTVSWYQQALGQGPQFIFQYYEEEERQRGNFPDRFSGHQFPNYSSELNVNALLLGDSALYLCASSKDRNQPQHFGDGTRLSIL.